This record concerns one T cell receptor beta chain sequence. The treatment was: oral pan-JAK inhibitor, 5-10 mg twice daily. This sample stems from a study of CD8+ T cells in alopecia areata. Following RNA extraction, reverse transcription yielded cDNA that acted as the sequencing template. Some clones are missing from TCRdb's copy, which holds only in-frame ones; the method was immunoSEQ multiplex PCR. Here the sample spans 100,000 to 150,000 clones, roughly 55% being singletons. The TCR sequence derives from a human donor with alopecia areata. The specimen comprised CD4+ T cells sorted from blood, sampled at week 4, from a patient treated with tofacitinib.

The CDR3 coding sequence is TGCAGCGTTCTCGCCTCGGGGACAGCGGAAGAGACCCAGTACTTC. It codes for CSVLASGTAEETQYF. This chain uses TRBV29-1 with TRBJ2-5, with 7 bases aligning to TRBD1. With 5 bases clipped from V and 3 bases from J, the junction kept 12 bases outside the gene matches. The germline gives CDR1 SQVTM, CDR2 ANQGSEA. This CDR3 is built from 15 residues.